This T cell receptor (beta chain) was observed in a study of vaccination and CD4 T cells after COVID-19. On the study more broadly: Convalescent patients gave post-COVID blood a median approximately 100 days post-diagnosis, range 35 to 161. The peptides that stimulated the cells were overlapping spike peptides from SARS-CoV-2, HCoV-NL63, HCoV-OC43 and HCoV-229E. Control cultures, each given a CEFX pool, an HIV-1 Nef pool, or no peptide, were included.

Specified time point: late sampling 161 to 241 days after vaccination in a few convalescent patients. Treatment described: roughly ten-day PBMC culture with coronavirus spike peptide pools or control peptides (ViraFEST assay). Germline V gene data show CDR1 as DFQATT and CDR2 as SNEGSKA (reference sequence). The CDR3 has 13 residues. Trimming shortened V by 3 bases and J by 4 bases, and 12 bases separated the two germline ends. There are a few counts of this clonotype. Its antigen is undetermined. With the Oncomine TCR Beta short-read assay, DNA from cultured CD4+ T cells was sequenced. Researchers extracted genomic DNA from CD4+ T cells that had been cultured. In TCRdb, the PCR reads were re-called with MiXCR into one record per CDR3 protein. The sample holds fewer than 20,000 distinct CDR3 sequences, about 45% seen once.

Sequencing used CD4+ T cells from blood, cultured in vitro, obtained about 7 months after SARS-CoV-2 vaccination. The receptor was derived from a human donor who had recovered from COVID-19. J is TRBJ1-1 and V is TRBV20-1, with D uncertain. The CDR3 bases are TGCAGTGCTAGGAGGCAGTCCGGCACTGAAGCTTTCTTT. This gives the protein CSARRQSGTEAFF.